This TCR beta chain was obtained from a study of cytomegalovirus exposure and HLA in healthy donors. Broader study findings: There were 150 to 200 TCR beta chains listed as cytomegalovirus-associated.

Researchers ran the PCR with 60 Vbeta and 13 Jbeta primers. The repertoire was sequenced with immunoSEQ multiplex PCR; TCRdb's copy has only in-frame clones and lacks some. Of around 170,000 clones in the sample, approximately 80% were seen once. The CDR3 consists of 15 residues. Looked up from germline, CDR1 is SEHNR and CDR2 is FQNEAQ (reference sequence). In the case of this clone: Its antigen is not known. At one end, the junction sequence differs from germline, possibly due to a read error.

This sequence was found in a woman aged 45-59 years in good health and CMV-seropositive. The chain links TRBV7-9 to TRBJ2-1, with 14 positions matching TRBD2. Sample: PBMCs. The CDR3 DNA is TGTTCCAGCAGCGTCGGGACTAGCGGGGGAAATGAGCAGTTCTTC. Its protein product is CSSSVGTSGGNEQFF.